One and the same sample provided the 32 T cell receptor beta chains below, sequenced in a study of technical replicates of blood from a few donors. The repertoire was sequenced with immunoSEQ multiplex PCR; TCRdb's copy has only in-frame clones and lacks some. This table has 65,000 to 80,000 clones, roughly 96% appearing once. Sequencing input: T cells isolated from PBMCs. All receptors derive from a human donor in good health.

The rearrangement joins TRBV29-1 to TRBJ1-2; the match to TRBD1 covers 12 bases. Germline V CDR1 and CDR2: SQVTM, ANQGSEA. The CDR3 is made up of 12 amino acids. J was trimmed by 8 bases and V by 7 bases; bases with no gene match: 5. CDR3 bases: TGCAGCGGGGGACAGGGGGCGGGAGGCTACACCTTC. As protein: CSGGQGAGGYTF.

This chain joins TRBV11-3 and TRBJ2-1; the match to TRBD2 covers 14 bases. This CDR3 comprises 14 residues. Germline V CDR1 and CDR2: SGHNT, YENEEA. J gave up 11 bases and V 5 bases, and 5 bases lay outside the gene matches. The CDR3 bases are TGTGCCAGCAGCCTTGGACTAGCGGGAGGAAAGCAGTTCTTC. Protein product: CASSLGLAGGKQFF.

This chain links TRBV2 with TRBJ2-5; TRBD1 agrees at 8 bases. Germline CDR1 SNHLY, CDR2 FYNNEI. V lost 6 bases and J lost 4; bases outside the gene matches: 7. The CDR3 contains 14 residues. Here the CDR3 reads CASRDRTGRETQYF. The CDR3 DNA reads as TGTGCCAGCAGGGATAGGACAGGGCGAGAGACCCAGTACTTC.

This clone occurred once. The rearrangement uses TRBV7-6 and TRBJ1-1, with TRBD1 as a possible D gene (5 bases). Germline V gene lookup returns CDR1 SGHVS and CDR2 FNYEAQ. The CDR3 is 13 amino acids. V lost 2 bases and J lost 4, with 8 bases in between. The CDR3 bases are TGTGCCAGCAGCTTATGGGGGGGCACTGAAGCTTTCTTT. Translated: CASSLWGGTEAFF.

The chain is built from TRBV7-3 and TRBJ2-2; 10 bases are a match to TRBD1. This CDR3 region has 17 residues. Trimming at V came to 0 bases and at J to 4 bases, leaving 5 bases not matched to a gene. In germline, CDR1 is SGHTA, CDR2 FQGTGA. The CDR3 protein is CASSLTFDRGLTGELFF. DNA for the CDR3: TGTGCCAGCAGCTTAACGTTTGACAGGGGGCTCACCGGGGAGCTGTTTTTT.

The CDR3 reads CASMTSGFSFYNEQFF. DNA of the CDR3: TGTGCCAGTATGACTAGCGGATTCTCTTTCTACAATGAGCAGTTCTTC. The rearrangement uses TRBV19 and TRBJ2-1; 9 bases align to TRBD2. The CDR3 covers 16 residues. The junction had 10 bases not matched to a gene; V was cut back by 7 bases and J by 3 bases. Germline V gene sequence: CDR1 LNHDA, CDR2 SQIVND (reference sequence).

The chain is built from TRBV2 and TRBJ2-7; D may be TRBD1 (5 bases). Between the trimmed V and J ends, which lost 6 bases and 0 bases, there was a span of 15 bases. Germline V gene sequence: CDR1 SNHLY, CDR2 FYNNEI. CDR3 length: 15 amino acids. In DNA form, the CDR3 reads TGTGCCAGCAGGGAGACAGCTCTAAGCTCCTACGAGCAGTACTTC. It translates to CASRETALSSYEQYF.

The gene calls are TRBV19 and TRBJ2-1, with D possibly matching TRBD2 (5 bases). The CDR3 runs 15 residues. Germline V gives CDR1 LNHDA, CDR2 SQIVND (reference sequence). V lost 3 bases and J lost 14, with 23 bases in between. CDR3 sequence: CASSIDWTGIHGEFF. The CDR3 DNA follows: TGTGCCAGTAGTATCGATTGGACGGGGATACACGGCGAGTTCTTC.

The genes are TRBV7-9 and TRBJ2-7; D is uncertain. V was shortened by 1 base and J by 3 bases, with 4 bases between the two germline ends. The CDR3 has 12 amino acids. Germline V gene sequence: CDR1 SEHNR, CDR2 FQNEAQ (reference sequence). CDR3: CASSLGDYEQYF. The CDR3 DNA reads as TGTGCCAGCAGCTTAGGCGACTACGAGCAGTACTTC.

The rearrangement uses TRBV5-1 and TRBJ2-1; the match to TRBD2 covers 9 bases. After removal of 5 bases from V and 10 bases from J, the junction contained 7 bases not matched to a gene. Germline V CDR1 and CDR2: SGHRS, YFSETQ. This CDR3 comprises 13 residues. CDR3 loop: CASRSSGTREQFF. DNA of the CDR3: TGCGCCAGCAGATCTAGCGGGACTCGCGAGCAGTTCTTC.

The V call is TRBV9, the J call TRBJ2-7; TRBD1 agrees at 12 bases. This CDR3 is 14 amino acids long. The junction had 3 bases not matched to a gene; V was cut back by 3 bases and J by 5 bases. The V gene's germline CDR1 is SGDLS and CDR2 YYNGEE. The chain's CDR3 is CASSAGTGGDEQYF. The CDR3 DNA is TGTGCCAGCAGCGCCGGGACAGGGGGCGACGAGCAGTACTTC.

CDR3 nucleotides: TGCGCCAGCAGCTTAACCCCCACAGCTGTTGGGTATGGCTACACCTTC. Encoded protein: CASSLTPTAVGYGYTF. V is TRBV5-1 and J is TRBJ1-2; D not resolved. CDR3 length equals 16 residues. CDR1 SGHRS and CDR2 YFSETQ come from the germline V gene. V was pared by 2 bases and J by 5 bases, with 19 bases between. Drawing the rest from reference TRBV5-1 and TRBJ1-2, the complete variable domain is KAGVTQTPRYLIKTRGQQVTLSCSPISGHRSVSWYQQTPGQGLQFLFEYFSETQRNKGNFPGRFSGRQFSNSRSEMNVSTLELGDSALYLCASSLTPTAVGYGYTFGSGTRLTVV.

V usage is TRBV30 and J usage is TRBJ2-1, with D uncertain. Germline-derived CDR1 and CDR2 are GTSNPN and SVGIG (reference sequence). The CDR3 runs 13 residues. V lost 6 bases to trimming and J lost 7 bases, with 16 bases between them. CDR3 amino acids: CACTTPRGNEQFF. In nucleotides, the CDR3 is TGTGCCTGTACCACTCCCCGAGGTAATGAGCAGTTCTTC.

The chain uses TRBV5-1 and TRBJ1-1, with 10 bases fitting TRBD1. The CDR3 loop spans 14 amino acids. J gave up 4 bases and V 0 bases, and 0 bases lay outside the gene matches. Germline lookup yields CDR1 SGHRS and CDR2 YFSETQ. The CDR3 here is CASSLGQGATEAFF. Here the CDR3 DNA reads TGCGCCAGCAGCTTGGGACAGGGGGCCACTGAAGCTTTCTTT.

Worth noting for this clone: Other DNA sequences in the sample encode the same CDR3. This chain connects TRBV30 to TRBJ1-2, with D possibly matching TRBD1 (5 bases). The CDR3 sequence is 13 residues long. Germline V gene lookup returns CDR1 GTSNPN and CDR2 SVGIG (reference sequence). V lost 3 bases and J lost 5, with 13 bases in between. The DNA of the CDR3 is TGTGCCTGGAGAGCGGGACGGTATTATGGCTACACCTTC. It yields the protein CAWRAGRYYGYTF.

The CDR3 coding sequence is TGTGCCAGCAGCCTGAAGTCAGGGAACACTGAAGCTTTCTTT. Protein sequence: CASSLKSGNTEAFF. The chain has TRBV7-3 and TRBJ1-1, with D uncertain. Germline loops: CDR1 SGHTA, CDR2 FQGTGA. The CDR3 spans 14 residues. V was shortened by 5 bases and J by 1 base, with 11 bases between the two germline ends.

The chain combines TRBV11-2 with TRBJ1-2; 11 positions match TRBD1. The germline gives CDR1 SGHAT, CDR2 FQNNGV. This CDR3 has 15 amino acids. The junction had 5 bases not matched to a gene; V was cut back by 0 bases and J by 8 bases. Here the CDR3 reads CASSLERTGGNGYTF. As DNA, the CDR3 is TGTGCCAGCAGCTTAGAGAGGACAGGGGGCAACGGCTACACCTTC. Full variable domain (remainder filled in from reference TRBV11-2 and TRBJ1-2): EAGVAQSPRYKIIEKRQSVAFWCNPISGHATLYWYQQILGQGPKLLIQFQNNGVVDDSQLPKDRFSAERLKGVDSTLKIQPAKLEDSAVYLCASSLERTGGNGYTFGSGTRLTVV.

This clone was seen a few times. This chain links TRBV2 with TRBJ2-3, with D unclear. Per the germline V gene, CDR1 is SNHLY and CDR2 is FYNNEI. Trimming cost V 4 bases and J 2 bases, with 7 bases left between them. The CDR3 has 13 amino acids. CDR3 protein: CASSGPYTDTQYF. DNA of the CDR3: TGTGCCAGCAGTGGGCCTTACACAGATACGCAGTATTTT.

This chain links TRBV27 with TRBJ1-5; the D gene is possibly TRBD1 (5 bases). Germline CDR1 reads MNHEY; CDR2 reads SMNVEV (reference sequence). Trimming left V 6 bases short and J 9 bases short, with 15 bases between. This CDR3 has 13 residues. CDR3 nucleotide sequence: TGTGCCAGCAGCTTAGCAGAAGGGGCGCCCCAGCATTTT. Translating it yields CASSLAEGAPQHF.

The chain recombines TRBV4-1 with TRBJ2-5, with TRBD1 matching 7 bases. Germline trimming cut 0 bases from V and 5 bases from J; bases unmatched to any gene: 6. This CDR3 is 15 amino acids long. The germline V gene encodes CDR1 MGHRA and CDR2 YSYEKL. CDR3 coding DNA: TGCGCCAGCAGCCAAGATAAGGACAGGAAGGAGACCCAGTACTTC. Translation: CASSQDKDRKETQYF.

This chain connects TRBV11-3 to TRBJ1-4; D gene uncertain. The germline V gene has CDR1 SGHNT and CDR2 YENEEA. The CDR3 sequence is 15 residues long. V was trimmed by 1 base and J by 2 bases, leaving 8 bases between them. In DNA, the CDR3 is TGTGCCAGCAGCTTAGCTACGGGGACTAATGAAAAACTGTTTTTT. Translating it yields CASSLATGTNEKLFF.

This rearrangement joins TRBV6-5 to TRBJ1-5; D ambiguous. The CDR3 covers 13 residues. Germline lookup yields CDR1 MNHEY and CDR2 SVGAGI. The germline V and J ends were trimmed by 5 bases and 0 bases, with 5 bases remaining between them. The CDR3 DNA reads TGTGCCAGCAGTCGTTATAGCAATCAGCCCCAGCATTTT. It codes for CASSRYSNQPQHF.

This CDR3 reads CASSEAQWWDREETQYF. Here the CDR3 DNA reads TGTGCCAGCAGTGAAGCGCAGTGGTGGGACAGGGAAGAGACCCAGTACTTC. This chain uses TRBV2 with TRBJ2-5, with 9 positions matching TRBD1. The ends lost 0 bases at V and 3 bases at J; junction bases unmatched: 8. The CDR3 runs to 17 residues. Germline assignment: CDR1 SNHLY and CDR2 FYNNEI.

This sequence joins TRBV11-2 and TRBJ2-4; a possible D gene is TRBD2 (5 bases). The CDR3 has 15 residues. Per germline, CDR1 SGHAT and CDR2 FQNNGV. V was pared by 6 bases and J by 2 bases, with 14 bases between. The DNA for the CDR3 is TGTGCCAGCAGACAGATACGGGGAACCAAAAACATTCAGTACTTC. Its protein product is CASRQIRGTKNIQYF.

The chain is built from TRBV30 and TRBJ1-2; D not resolved. There are 12 residues in the CDR3. Trimming left V 0 bases short and J 6 bases short, with 8 bases between. CDR1 and CDR2 from the germline V gene are GTSNPN and SVGIG (reference sequence). The CDR3 DNA is TGTGCCTGGAGTGTGGAGTTAGATGGCTACACCTTC. Translating it yields CAWSVELDGYTF.

This sequence joins TRBV29-1 and TRBJ2-5, with D unclear. The CDR3 spans 12 residues. Trimming pared 7 bases from V and 0 bases from J, leaving 9 bases between. Germline V gene sequence: CDR1 SQVTM, CDR2 ANQGSEA. The CDR3 protein is CSGYLYQETQYF. The DNA of the CDR3 is TGCAGCGGCTACTTGTACCAAGAGACCCAGTACTTC.

The J gene is TRBJ1-5, the V gene TRBV10-3; a possible D gene is TRBD1 (5 bases). V gave up 2 bases and J gave up 1 base, with 9 bases separating them. There are 15 residues in the CDR3. Germline V gene sequence: CDR1 ENHRY, CDR2 SYGVKD. The CDR3 sequence is CAISEDRQSNQPQHF. CDR3 DNA sequence: TGTGCCATCAGTGAGGATCGACAGAGCAATCAGCCCCAGCATTTT.

The rearrangement uses TRBV4-1 and TRBJ2-1; D may be TRBD2 (6 bases). Trimming cost V 1 base and J 8 bases, with 21 bases left between them. Germline assignment: CDR1 MGHRA and CDR2 YSYEKL. The CDR3 length is 17 residues. CDR3 nucleotide sequence: TGCGCCAGCAGCCAAGGGGTACTGCGGGAACTCAGGGATGAGCAGTTCTTC. Its translation is CASSQGVLRELRDEQFF.

The chain is built from TRBV5-8 and TRBJ1-5; D gene unclear. CDR1 SGHTS and CDR2 YDEGEE come from the germline V gene. The CDR3 has 14 residues. Trimming cost V 2 bases and J 4 bases, with 10 bases left between them. CDR3 in amino acids: CASSFSLVNQPQHF. DNA for the CDR3: TGTGCCAGCAGCTTCTCCCTTGTTAATCAGCCCCAGCATTTT.

V usage is TRBV9 and J usage is TRBJ1-1; D not resolved. The CDR3 is made up of 14 amino acids. V dropped 0 bases and J dropped 4 bases, with 10 bases sitting between them. The germline gives CDR1 SGDLS, CDR2 YYNGEE. Here the CDR3 DNA reads TGTGCCAGCAGCGTAGCCTCCGCGGGCACTGAAGCTTTCTTT. Its protein is CASSVASAGTEAFF.

DNA of the CDR3: TGTGCCAGCTGCCCGGGACTAGCGGAGTCCTACGAGCAGTACTTC. Its translation: CASCPGLAESYEQYF. The chain uses TRBV28 and TRBJ2-7; 11 bases agree with TRBD2. This CDR3 contains 15 residues. Germline V gives CDR1 MDHEN, CDR2 SYDVKM. Trimming removed 8 bases from V and 1 base from J; junction bases left unmatched: 7.

V is TRBV2 and J is TRBJ1-1; D not certain. The V gene lost 6 bases and the J gene lost 6 bases, with 14 bases spanning the gap. The CDR3 length is 13 residues. Germline V gene data show CDR1 as SNHLY and CDR2 as FYNNEI. The chain's CDR3 is CASRSPDYSEAFF. The DNA for the CDR3 is TGTGCCAGCAGATCCCCAGACTATTCTGAAGCTTTCTTT. Full variable domain (outside the CDR3, taken from reference TRBV2 and TRBJ1-1): EPEVTQTPSHQVTQMGQEVILRCVPISNHLYFYWYRQILGQKVEFLVSFYNNEISEKSEIFDDQFSVERPDGSNFTLKIRSTKLEDSAMYFCASRSPDYSEAFFGQGTRLTVV.